This T cell receptor beta chain was retrieved from a study of blood T cell repertoires in COVID-19. The wider study: The analysed material was cDNA or gDNA that came from T cells, B-cell-depleted T cells, or PBMCs.

Those enrolled, adults aged roughly 18 to 90 years, came from some 25 US areas. Clinical history as reported by participants underpinned cohort assignment. Two negative PCRs, clearance, or symptom resolution characterized the recovered Cohort 3 donors. Assay: immunoSEQ multiplex PCR; the TCRdb copy retains only in-frame clones and omits some. The data show around 150,000 clones, 75% to 80% seen once. Germline CDR1 is SNHLY and CDR2 is FYNNEI. V lost 2 bases and J lost 2; bases outside the gene matches: 9. CDR3 size: 18 residues. Sequencing was performed on PBMCs or T cells enriched from blood (not recorded which). The origin of this receptor is a woman between 45 and 60 years old who had recovered from COVID-19. The rearrangement uses TRBV2 and TRBJ2-3; 11 positions match TRBD2. This CDR3 is CASSEILLAGGTTDTQYF. CDR3 DNA: TGTGCCAGCAGTGAAATCCTTCTAGCGGGAGGAACCACAGATACGCAGTATTTT.